Following are 25 T cell receptor beta chains from one sample sequenced in a study of CD8 T cells in Susac syndrome. Reverse transcription of about 0.45 to 1 ug RNA was performed with random hexamers. In TCRdb, the immunoSEQ multiplex PCR reads were re-called with MiXCR into one record per CDR3 protein. The table has about 240,000 distinct CDR3 sequences, 90% to 97% seen once. Sequenced sample: CD4+ T cells from PBMCs. All receptors derive from a human donor with Susac syndrome.

The chain recombines TRBV6-5 with TRBJ2-7, with D perhaps matching TRBD1 (6 bases). Trimming cost V 5 bases and J 1 base, with 9 bases left between them. This CDR3 contains 13 residues. CDR1 is MNHEY and CDR2 is SVGAGI in the germline V gene. The CDR3 loop is CASSNRVSYEQYF. The CDR3 nucleotides are TGTGCCAGCAGTAACAGGGTTTCCTACGAGCAGTACTTC.

This rearrangement joins TRBV20-1 to TRBJ2-2; D gene ambiguous. The CDR3 loop spans 14 amino acids. Germline CDR1 reads DFQATT; CDR2 reads SNEGSKA (reference sequence). The ends were cut back, 1 base at V and 0 bases at J, with 6 bases in the middle. Here the CDR3 reads CSARGGTNTGELFF. DNA of the CDR3: TGCAGTGCTAGAGGGGGTACGAACACCGGGGAGCTGTTTTTT.

CDR3 in DNA: TGCGCCAGCAGCCCCTCACACGGACAGGGGGCGGGAGAGACCCAGTACTTC. Translating it yields CASSPSHGQGAGETQYF. V usage is TRBV5-1 and J usage is TRBJ2-5, with TRBD1 matching over 11 bases. Germline V gene sequence: CDR1 SGHRS, CDR2 YFSETQ. This CDR3 region has 17 residues. V was clipped by 4 bases and J by 4 bases; unmatched bases: 12.

The chain is built from TRBV11-2 and TRBJ2-7, with 9 bases matching TRBD2. CDR3 size: 16 residues. V gave up 1 base and J gave up 4 bases; unmatched junction bases: 8. Germline V gene sequence: CDR1 SGHAT, CDR2 FQNNGV. CDR3 DNA sequence: TGTGCCAGCAGCTTAGGGGTTGGTAGCGGGAGTTACGAGCAGTACTTC. This gives the protein CASSLGVGSGSYEQYF.

This chain links TRBV7-9 with TRBJ1-5; the match to TRBD1 covers 11 bases. Germline CDR1 and CDR2: SEHNR and FQNEAQ (reference sequence). With 0 bases clipped from V and 9 bases from J, the junction kept 13 bases outside the gene matches. CDR3 length: 18 residues. The CDR3: CASSLAPPGTGGGMPQHF. CDR3 bases: TGTGCCAGCAGCTTAGCGCCTCCGGGGACAGGGGGGGGAATGCCCCAGCATTTT.

The chain uses TRBV12-3 or TRBV12-4 and TRBJ2-2; no clear D gene. The V gene lost 6 bases and the J gene lost 3 bases, with 11 bases spanning the gap. The CDR3 loop spans 14 amino acids. The CDR3: CASSFPRHTGELFF. As DNA, the CDR3 is TGTGCCAGCAGCTTCCCTAGACACACCGGGGAGCTGTTTTTT.

The rearrangement joins TRBV5-1 to TRBJ2-7; D unresolved. The CDR3 is 15 amino acids. V was trimmed by 2 bases and J by 3 bases, leaving 15 bases between them. Germline-derived CDR1 and CDR2 are SGHRS and YFSETQ. The CDR3 loop reads CASSFQTNSDYEQYF. The CDR3 DNA sequence: TGCGCCAGCAGCTTCCAGACGAACAGCGACTACGAGCAGTACTTC.

V usage is TRBV4-1 and J usage is TRBJ2-3; TRBD2 aligns across 15 bases. V shed 4 bases, J shed 1 base, and the junction held 3 bases outside the gene matches. The CDR3 spans 17 residues. Germline V lookup: CDR1 MGHRA, CDR2 YSYEKL. The CDR3: CASSLGLAGGRTDTQYF. CDR3 coding DNA: TGCGCCAGCAGCCTAGGACTAGCGGGAGGGCGCACAGATACGCAGTATTTT.

The chain uses TRBV4-2 and TRBJ2-7; D unclear. Trimming cost V 1 base and J 0 bases, with 4 bases left between them. CDR3 length: 13 residues. The V gene's germline CDR1 is LGHNA and CDR2 YNFKEQ. The CDR3 DNA sequence: TGTGCCAGCAGCCAAGCCCCCTCCTACGAGCAGTACTTC. Amino acids: CASSQAPSYEQYF.

The rearrangement links TRBV21-1 to TRBJ2-5; TRBD1 is taken as the D call from the table, unchecked against the DNA. TRBV21-1 is labeled a pseudogene. The CDR3 sequence is 13 residues long. CDR3 region: CASSKGDNRSQYF. DNA for the CDR3: TGTGCCAGCAGCAAAGGGGACAACAGGAGCCAGTACTTC.

This clonotype appeared a single time. The J gene is TRBJ2-3, the V gene TRBV20-1; the D gene is possibly TRBD1 (6 bases). The germline V gene has CDR1 DFQATT and CDR2 SNEGSKA (reference sequence). V was cut by 3 bases and J by 3 bases, with 31 bases left in between. The CDR3 sequence is 20 residues long. The CDR3, as DNA: TGCAGTGCTAGGATGGGACAATTCACTACTTTGAGGGAGAGGACAGATACGCAGTATTTT. Translated: CSARMGQFTTLRERTDTQYF.

V gene TRBV28 combines with J gene TRBJ1-1; D is unresolved. Trimming shortened V by 8 bases and J by 0 bases, and 4 bases separated the two germline ends. Germline CDR1 MDHEN, CDR2 SYDVKM. The CDR3 is made up of 11 amino acids. The CDR3 DNA follows: TGTGCCAGCTCGGTGAACACTGAAGCTTTCTTT. This gives the protein CASSVNTEAFF.

V is TRBV2 and J is TRBJ1-5; D gene ambiguous. The CDR3 contains 11 residues. CDR1 SNHLY and CDR2 FYNNEI come from the germline V gene. V gave up 1 base and J gave up 9 bases, with 4 bases separating them. CDR3 coding DNA: TGTGCCAGCAGTGAAGAAGGGCCCCAGCATTTT. This encodes CASSEEGPQHF.

The rearrangement links TRBV19 to TRBJ2-1, with D possibly TRBD2 on 5 matching bases. V was cut by 8 bases and J by 3 bases, with 11 bases left in between. The CDR3 sequence is 13 residues long. Germline V lookup: CDR1 LNHDA, CDR2 SQIVND (reference sequence). This CDR3 is CASLGEGYNEQFF. The CDR3 nucleotides read TGTGCCAGTTTGGGCGAGGGCTACAATGAGCAGTTCTTC.

This clonotype was seen just once. The gene calls are TRBV19 and TRBJ1-2, with D unresolved. Trimming took off 3 bases at V and 4 bases at J, with 9 bases between the two ends. The CDR3 runs to 13 residues. Germline loops: CDR1 LNHDA, CDR2 SQIVND (reference sequence). The CDR3 bases are TGTGCCAGTAGTATCAGCCCGGGCTATGGCTACACCTTC. Translating gives CASSISPGYGYTF.

The rearrangement joins TRBV20-1 to TRBJ2-7; the D is unclear. V lost 7 bases to trimming and J lost 0 bases, with 19 bases between them. CDR3 length equals 15 residues. Germline V gene data show CDR1 as DFQATT and CDR2 as SNEGSKA (reference sequence). The CDR3 bases are TGCAGTGTCTACTCCGGCAGGAAAAGCTCCTACGAGCAGTACTTC. This sequence encodes CSVYSGRKSSYEQYF.

J is TRBJ2-7 and V is TRBV28, with D possibly matching TRBD2 (6 bases). The CDR3 consists of 14 residues. Trimming left V 7 bases short and J 0 bases short, with 13 bases between. CDR1 and CDR2 (germline): MDHEN, SYDVKM. The CDR3: CASTGDGTSYEQYF. The CDR3 DNA follows: TGTGCCAGCACGGGGGACGGGACCTCCTACGAGCAGTACTTC.

A single count supports this clonotype. This chain uses TRBV2 with TRBJ2-7; D is perhaps TRBD2 (6 bases). With 5 bases removed from V and 6 bases from J, the gap between germline ends came to 14 bases. Germline CDR1 is SNHLY and CDR2 is FYNNEI. This CDR3 is built from 13 residues. CDR3 loop: CASSPGLLGEQYF. Written as DNA, the CDR3 is TGTGCCAGCAGTCCGGGACTCCTCGGCGAGCAGTACTTC. Together with reference TRBV2 and TRBJ2-7, the CDR3 gives the full variable domain: EPEVTQTPSHQVTQMGQEVILRCVPISNHLYFYWYRQILGQKVEFLVSFYNNEISEKSEIFDDQFSVERPDGSNFTLKIRSTKLEDSAMYFCASSPGLLGEQYFGPGTRLTVT.

The rearrangement uses TRBV28 and TRBJ1-2; the D is unclear. The ends were cut back, 5 bases at V and 10 bases at J, with 14 bases in the middle. Germline V gene sequence: CDR1 MDHEN, CDR2 SYDVKM. This CDR3 has 12 residues. CDR3 coding DNA: TGTGCCAGCAGTATTTTACAGCCCAACTACACCTTC. This translates into CASSILQPNYTF.

The chain joins TRBV5-1 to TRBJ1-1, with D unclear. V was pared by 0 bases and J by 0 bases, with 9 bases between. This CDR3 is 15 amino acids long. Germline V CDR1 and CDR2: SGHRS, YFSETQ. CDR3 DNA sequence: TGCGCCAGCAGCTTGGGCGAGCAGATGAACACTGAAGCTTTCTTT. It translates to CASSLGEQMNTEAFF.

The rearrangement links TRBV18 to TRBJ1-2; 9 positions agree with TRBD1. With V trimmed by 0 bases and J by 6 bases, 5 bases remained unmatched. This CDR3 contains 15 residues. Germline CDR1 is KGHSH and CDR2 is LQKENI. The CDR3 sequence: CASSPPGQGGHGYTF. DNA for the CDR3: TGTGCCAGCTCACCACCGGGACAGGGTGGTCATGGCTACACCTTC.

This clonotype has just one count. V is TRBV2 and J is TRBJ2-7; the match to TRBD2 covers 7 bases. The CDR3 is made up of 12 amino acids. V was pared by 7 bases and J by 9 bases, with 9 bases of the junction left unmatched. Looked up from germline, CDR1 is SNHLY and CDR2 is FYNNEI. Written as DNA, the CDR3 is TGTGCCAGCACGGGAGGTCGCGAAGGGCAGTACTTC. Amino acid sequence: CASTGGREGQYF.

The genes are TRBV9 and TRBJ2-7; D is unresolved. Germline V gene data show CDR1 as SGDLS and CDR2 as YYNGEE. Trimming shortened V by 2 bases and J by 6 bases, and 12 bases separated the two germline ends. The CDR3 has 13 residues. The CDR3 is CASSVNYLSEQYF. The CDR3 bases are TGTGCCAGCAGCGTCAACTACTTGAGCGAGCAGTACTTC.

The chain is built from TRBV20-1 and TRBJ2-1; 9 nucleotides match TRBD2. The CDR3 runs to 13 residues. Germline CDR1 reads DFQATT; CDR2 reads SNEGSKA (reference sequence). Trimming cost V 0 bases and J 8 bases; bases outside gene matches: 2. The CDR3 sequence is CSAREGLAYEQFF. CDR3 in DNA: TGCAGTGCTAGAGAGGGACTAGCATATGAGCAGTTCTTC.

This clonotype has a single count. Because the CDR3's place on the DNA is in doubt, the DNA is left out and the CDR3 is given as listed by TCRdb. The chain links TRBV28 to TRBJ1-2. The CDR3 length equals 14 residues, ends included. Germline CDR1 MDHEN, CDR2 SYDVKM. This chain's CDR3 is CASSSSGSHYGYTF.